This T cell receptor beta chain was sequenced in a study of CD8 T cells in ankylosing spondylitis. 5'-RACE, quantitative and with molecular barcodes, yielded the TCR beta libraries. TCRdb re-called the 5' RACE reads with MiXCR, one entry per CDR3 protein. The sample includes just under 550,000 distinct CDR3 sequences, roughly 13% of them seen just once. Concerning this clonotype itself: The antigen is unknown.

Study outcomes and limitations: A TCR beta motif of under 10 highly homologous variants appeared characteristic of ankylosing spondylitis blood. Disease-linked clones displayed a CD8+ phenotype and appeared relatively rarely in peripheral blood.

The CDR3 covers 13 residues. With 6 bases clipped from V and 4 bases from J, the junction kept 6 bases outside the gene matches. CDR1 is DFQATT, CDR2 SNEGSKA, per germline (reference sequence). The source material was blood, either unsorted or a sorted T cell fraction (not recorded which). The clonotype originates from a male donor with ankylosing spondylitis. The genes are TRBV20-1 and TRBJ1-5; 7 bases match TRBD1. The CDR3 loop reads CSAWGQRNQPQHF. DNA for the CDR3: TGCAGTGCCTGGGGACAGAGGAATCAGCCCCAGCATTTT.